One and the same sample provided the 6 T cell receptor beta chains below, sequenced in a study of control samples from healthy donors and cancer patients. TCRdb's copy holds only in-frame clones and misses some; the assay was immunoSEQ multiplex PCR. The sample has about 150,000 clones; roughly 94% are singletons. Sequencing used blood. The receptors were gathered from a woman in her thirties or forties in good health.

The chain joins TRBV6-2 or TRBV6-3 to TRBJ1-5, with D tentatively TRBD1 (6 bases). CDR3 length equals 14 residues. Trimming pared 4 bases from V and 4 bases from J, leaving 11 bases between. Per germline, CDR1 MNHEY and CDR2 SVGEGT. CDR3: CASSFHTGNQPQHF. For the CDR3, the DNA is TGTGCCAGCAGTTTTCATACAGGGAATCAGCCCCAGCATTTT.

The chain carries TRBV3-1 (or the pseudogene TRBV3-2) and TRBJ2-7, with 10 bases identical to TRBD2. CDR3 length: 14 amino acids. Losses at the gene ends were 2 bases for V and 4 bases for J; bases not matched to a gene: 2. The germline gives CDR1 LGHDT, CDR2 YNNKEL (reference sequence). CDR3 residues: CASSQSSGGYEQYF. The CDR3 DNA reads as TGTGCCAGCAGCCAATCTAGCGGGGGATACGAGCAGTACTTC.

This chain links TRBV13 with TRBJ1-1; D gene ambiguous. Germline CDR1 PRHDT, CDR2 FYEKMQ (reference sequence). This CDR3 has 11 amino acids. Trimming removed 7 bases at V and 1 base at J, with 4 bases between. This CDR3 reads CASIQNTEAFF. The DNA of the CDR3 is TGTGCCAGCATCCAGAACACTGAAGCTTTCTTT.

The chain has TRBV7-2 and TRBJ2-7, with D unresolved. Germline V gene lookup returns CDR1 SGHTA and CDR2 FQGNSA. The CDR3 runs to 11 residues. Between the trimmed V and J ends, which lost 5 bases and 3 bases, there was a span of 5 bases. The CDR3 DNA is TGTGCCAGCAGCCCCCTCTACGAGCAGTACTTC. It is translated as CASSPLYEQYF.

This clone was seen once. This chain uses TRBV15 with TRBJ1-3; D ambiguous. V lost 0 bases and J lost 4, with 10 bases in between. CDR3 length: 15 amino acids. Germline loops: CDR1 LNHNV, CDR2 YYDKDF (reference sequence). CDR3 nucleotides: TGTGCCACCAGCAGAGATCGAGGACTCGGAAACACCATATATTTT. This gives the protein CATSRDRGLGNTIYF. The full variable domain, in which reference TRBV15 and TRBJ1-3 provide the parts outside the CDR3, is DAMVIQNPRYQVTQFGKPVTLSCSQTLNHNVMYWYQQKSSQAPKLLFHYYDKDFNNEADTPDNFQSRRPNTSFCFLDIRSPGLGDTAMYLCATSRDRGLGNTIYFGEGSWLTVV.

This sequence joins TRBV6-5 and TRBJ2-1; TRBD2 aligns across 9 bases. The CDR3 is 14 amino acids. CDR1 is MNHEY and CDR2 is SVGAGI in the germline V gene. Losses at the gene ends were 4 bases for V and 7 bases for J; bases not matched to a gene: 5. The CDR3 sequence: CASSLTAGGNEQFF. Here the CDR3 DNA reads TGTGCCAGCAGTTTAACGGCGGGGGGGAATGAGCAGTTCTTC.